The 4 T cell receptor beta chains listed next were all sequenced from one sample in a study of CD8+ T cells in alopecia areata. cDNA serving as the sequencing template came from extracted, reverse transcribed RNA. Assay used: immunoSEQ multiplex PCR; TCRdb lists only in-frame clones, some missing. Of about 270,000 clones listed, around 64% were seen once; the top ten hold about 0.89%. The treatment: oral pan-JAK inhibitor, 5-10 mg twice daily. Source: CD4+ T cells sorted from blood, taken around week 53, from a patient treated with tofacitinib. Receptor source: a human donor with alopecia areata.

This clone was observed once. The V call is TRBV6-5, the J call TRBJ1-1; TRBD1 aligns across 8 bases. V was clipped by 2 bases and J by 2 bases; unmatched bases: 4. The CDR3 is 15 amino acids. In germline, CDR1 is MNHEY, CDR2 SVGAGI. CDR3 bases: TGTGCCAGCAGTTACCCTGGACAGGGTAACACTGAAGCTTTCTTT. Its protein product is CASSYPGQGNTEAFF.

This clone was seen more than once but under ten times. The chain uses TRBV7-7 and TRBJ2-5, with D possibly matching TRBD2 (7 bases). Germline loops: CDR1 SSHAT, CDR2 FNYEAQ (reference sequence). The CDR3 is 13 amino acids. CDR3 sequence: CASRPRGLETQYF. The CDR3 DNA reads as TGTGCTAGCCGACCGCGGGGGCTGGAGACCCAGTACTTC.

The J gene is TRBJ2-7, the V gene TRBV29-1, with unresolved D. The CDR3 has 11 residues. From germline, CDR1 is SQVTM and CDR2 ANQGSEA. V lost 0 bases and J 7 bases, leaving 7 bases between the germline ends. The CDR3 spells CSVEDRWEQYF. CDR3 DNA sequence: TGCAGCGTTGAAGATCGGTGGGAGCAGTACTTC.

This clone has only a few counts. V gene TRBV30 combines with J gene TRBJ2-3; 11 bases are a match to TRBD1. CDR3 length: 16 amino acids. Germline trimming cut 1 base from V and 2 bases from J; bases unmatched to any gene: 5. Germline CDR1 reads GTSNPN; CDR2 reads SVGIG (reference sequence). CDR3 coding DNA: TGTGCCTGGAGTGCCCGGGACAGGGGGTACACAGATACGCAGTATTTT. It encodes CAWSARDRGYTDTQYF.